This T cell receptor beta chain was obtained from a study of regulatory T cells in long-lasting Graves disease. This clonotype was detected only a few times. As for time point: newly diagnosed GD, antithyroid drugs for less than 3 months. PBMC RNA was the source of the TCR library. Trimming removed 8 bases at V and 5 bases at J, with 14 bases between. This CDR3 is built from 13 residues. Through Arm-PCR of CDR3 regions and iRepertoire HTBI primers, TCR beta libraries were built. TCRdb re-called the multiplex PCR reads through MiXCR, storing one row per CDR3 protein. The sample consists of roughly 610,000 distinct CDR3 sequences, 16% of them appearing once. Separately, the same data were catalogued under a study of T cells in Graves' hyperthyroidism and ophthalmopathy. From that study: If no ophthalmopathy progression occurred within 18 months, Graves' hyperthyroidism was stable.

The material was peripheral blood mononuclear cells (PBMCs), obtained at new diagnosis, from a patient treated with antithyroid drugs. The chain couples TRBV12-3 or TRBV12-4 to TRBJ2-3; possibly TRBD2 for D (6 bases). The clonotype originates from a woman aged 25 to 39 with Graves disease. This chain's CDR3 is CASGTGGRDTQYF. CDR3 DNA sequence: TGTGCCAGCGGAACTGGGGGGAGAGATACGCAGTATTTT.